Below are 23 T cell receptor beta chains sequenced from a single sample in a study of blood T cell repertoires in COVID-19. TCRdb's table, derived via immunoSEQ multiplex PCR, lists solely in-frame clones and lacks some. The table has 150,000 to 200,000 clones, around four fifths seen once. Sequencing was carried out using peripheral blood. These TCRs come from a man aged 70-80 years with acute or convalescent COVID-19.

The chain carries TRBV15 and TRBJ1-6; D remains unclear. V shed 1 base and J shed 7 bases, with 11 bases lying between them. In germline, CDR1 is LNHNV, CDR2 YYDKDF (reference sequence). CDR3 length: 15 residues. CDR3 DNA: TGTGCCACCAGCAGAGTGTTTGCAGAAAATTCACCCCTCCACTTT. Translation gives CATSRVFAENSPLHF.

This clone was seen just once. J is TRBJ2-3 and V is TRBV7-6; TRBD2 might be the D (6 bases). The CDR3 has 17 amino acids. V dropped 1 base and J dropped 2 bases, with 16 bases sitting between them. Per germline, CDR1 SGHVS and CDR2 FNYEAQ. The CDR3 DNA reads TGTGCCAGCAGCTTAGGCGGGAACTCGCCAAACACAGATACGCAGTATTTT. Protein product: CASSLGGNSPNTDTQYF.

This clone has just a few counts. The genes are TRBV3-1 (or the pseudogene TRBV3-2) and TRBJ1-4, with 8 bases fitting TRBD1. V gave up 4 bases and J gave up 3 bases; unmatched junction bases: 1. The CDR3 is made up of 14 amino acids. CDR1 is LGHDT, CDR2 YNNKEL, per germline (reference sequence). In nucleotides, the CDR3 is TGTGCCAGCAGCCCGGACAGGGCTAATGAAAAACTGTTTTTT. As protein: CASSPDRANEKLFF.

V usage is TRBV19 and J usage is TRBJ2-3; 14 nucleotides agree with TRBD2. The length of the CDR3 is 16 residues. The J segment lost 3 bases and the V segment lost 4 bases, leaving 3 bases of the junction unmatched. Germline V CDR1 and CDR2: LNHDA, SQIVND (reference sequence). CDR3: CASSRLAGGRTDTQYF. In DNA, the CDR3 is TGTGCCAGTAGTAGACTAGCGGGGGGGAGGACAGATACGCAGTATTTT.

This sequence joins TRBV10-3 and TRBJ2-1; D gene uncertain. There are 15 residues in the CDR3. Germline V lookup: CDR1 ENHRY, CDR2 SYGVKD. The ends were cut back, 4 bases at V and 3 bases at J, with 13 bases in the middle. CDR3 sequence (DNA): TGTGCCATCAGTGCCACGAAACAGAGCTACAATGAGCAGTTCTTC. Translating gives CAISATKQSYNEQFF.

The rearrangement uses TRBV19 and TRBJ1-6, with a possible D match to TRBD1 (6 bases). Trimming took 3 bases from V and 9 from J, leaving 15 bases between them. The germline gives CDR1 LNHDA, CDR2 SQIVND (reference sequence). This CDR3 is built from 15 residues. CDR3 loop: CASSIGQGRVSPLHF. DNA for the CDR3: TGTGCCAGTAGTATCGGGCAGGGGAGAGTTTCACCCCTCCACTTT. Complete variable domain (other parts from reference TRBV19 and TRBJ1-6): DGGITQSPKYLFRKEGQNVTLSCEQNLNHDAMYWYRQDPGQGLRLIYYSQIVNDFQKGDIAEGYSVSREKKESFPLTVTSAQKNPTAFYLCASSIGQGRVSPLHFGNGTRLTVT.

The chain couples TRBV15 to TRBJ2-7, with 9 nucleotides matching TRBD2. The CDR3 consists of 14 residues. In germline, CDR1 is LNHNV, CDR2 YYDKDF (reference sequence). The V and J ends lost 3 bases and 5 bases, in that order; junction bases with no gene match: 5. The CDR3 reads CATSRRTSDHEQYF. The CDR3 nucleotides read TGTGCCACCAGCAGGAGGACTAGCGACCACGAGCAGTACTTC.

This clone has only a few counts. The chain joins TRBV6-6 to TRBJ2-1; TRBD2 aligns across 7 bases. The CDR3 runs to 13 residues. Germline V CDR1 and CDR2: MNHNY, SVGAGI (reference sequence). V lost 5 bases to trimming and J lost 8 bases; unmatched junction nucleotides: 6. Here the CDR3 reads CASSPPSGHEQFF. CDR3 nucleotide sequence: TGTGCCAGCAGTCCACCTAGCGGCCATGAGCAGTTCTTC.

The chain has TRBV24-1 and TRBJ2-2; D might be TRBD1 (6 bases). The germline V gene encodes CDR1 KGHDR and CDR2 SFDVKD. There are 16 residues in the CDR3. V was trimmed by 1 base and J by 1 base, leaving 9 bases between them. In nucleotides, the CDR3 is TGTGCCACCAGTGATTTCCGACAGGAGAACACCGGGGAGCTGTTTTTT. Protein product: CATSDFRQENTGELFF.

The chain is built from TRBV19 and TRBJ2-7; 8 bases line up with TRBD1. The trim removed 6 bases at V and 4 bases at J, leaving 11 bases unmatched. The CDR3 is 15 residues long. Germline values: CDR1 LNHDA, CDR2 SQIVND (reference sequence). The CDR3 region is CASSPGQGRTYEQYF. The CDR3 nucleotides are TGTGCCAGTAGCCCAGGACAGGGTAGGACTTACGAGCAGTACTTC.

The J gene is TRBJ2-7, the V gene TRBV4-1; TRBD1 aligns across 8 bases. CDR1 is MGHRA, CDR2 YSYEKL, per germline. CDR3 length: 15 residues. V shed 0 bases and J 7 bases; nucleotides not matched to a gene: 8. As DNA, the CDR3 is TGCGCCAGCAGCCAAGAATCTCAGGGGGCGTGGGAGCAGTACTTC. As protein: CASSQESQGAWEQYF.

This chain uses TRBV19 with TRBJ2-3; 11 bases match TRBD2. Germline V CDR1 and CDR2: LNHDA, SQIVND (reference sequence). The length of the CDR3 is 18 residues. Trimming took 3 bases from V and 5 from J; bases not matched to a gene: 13. CDR3 DNA: TGTGCCAGTAGTATGCTCCCCCTAGCGGGGGGCCTATTAGATACGCAGTATTTT. This codes for CASSMLPLAGGLLDTQYF.

The chain couples TRBV5-1 to TRBJ2-2; 10 nucleotides line up with TRBD1. CDR3 length equals 16 residues. Losses at the gene ends were 2 bases for V and 6 bases for J; bases not matched to a gene: 7. Per germline, CDR1 SGHRS and CDR2 YFSETQ. The CDR3 here is CASSFGQGGAAGELFF. The CDR3 nucleotides read TGCGCCAGCAGCTTCGGACAGGGGGGGGCGGCCGGGGAGCTGTTTTTT.

Details on this clone: This could be a read error, since a much larger clone is one nucleotide away. The genes are TRBV7-2 and TRBJ1-5; D gene unclear. Between the trimmed V and J ends, which lost 5 bases and 1 base, there was a span of 6 bases. Germline loops: CDR1 SGHTA, CDR2 FQGNSA. The CDR3 covers 13 residues. CDR3 DNA sequence: TGTGCCAGCAGCGAACACAGCAATCAGCCCCAGCATTTT. Translation gives CASSEHSNQPQHF.

The genes are TRBV24-1 and TRBJ2-3, with 8 bases identical to TRBD2. The CDR3 totals 14 residues. Germline V lookup: CDR1 KGHDR, CDR2 SFDVKD. Germline trimming cut 5 bases from V and 4 bases from J; bases unmatched to any gene: 4. As DNA, the CDR3 is TGTGCCACCAGTGCGGGAGGGGTTGCAGATACGCAGTATTTT. As protein: CATSAGGVADTQYF.

This clone appeared a few times. J is TRBJ1-2 and V is TRBV28; perhaps TRBD1 as D (6 bases). CDR1 is MDHEN and CDR2 is SYDVKM in the germline V gene. The V end lost 6 bases, the J end lost 4 bases, and 12 bases lay between the germline ends. CDR3 length: 13 amino acids. The CDR3 DNA sequence: TGTGCCAGCAGCGACAGGATCACCTATGGCTACACCTTC. It encodes CASSDRITYGYTF.

The chain combines TRBV2 with TRBJ1-1; no definite D call. CDR3 length: 15 residues. Looked up from germline, CDR1 is SNHLY and CDR2 is FYNNEI. V was pared by 1 base and J by 5 bases, with 14 bases between. DNA for the CDR3: TGTGCCAGCAGTGAAGAGCGGGGATCCCTAACTGAAGCTTTCTTT. Translation: CASSEERGSLTEAFF.

This clone was detected a few times. The gene calls are TRBV5-1 and TRBJ1-2, with D hard to call. The CDR3 has 13 residues. Germline assignment: CDR1 SGHRS and CDR2 YFSETQ. Between the trimmed V and J ends, which lost 2 bases and 0 bases, there was a span of 5 bases. CDR3 sequence (DNA): TGCGCCAGCAGCTTCGAGGCTAACTATGGCTACACCTTC. Protein: CASSFEANYGYTF.

This clone was found once. One junction end disagrees with the germline gene, perhaps due to a read error. The CDR3 sequence: CASSLGTLNTGELFF. As DNA, the CDR3 is TGTGCTAGCAGCTTAGGTACTTTGAACACCGGGGAGCTGTTTTTT. The V and J genes are TRBV7-7 and TRBJ2-2, with D unclear. The length of the CDR3 is 15 residues. Germline-derived CDR1 and CDR2 are SSHAT and FNYEAQ (reference sequence).

The CDR3 region is CASSLGNRGNEQYF. The DNA for the CDR3 is TGTGCCAGCAGCTTAGGTAACAGGGGCAACGAGCAGTACTTC. This chain joins TRBV5-4 and TRBJ2-7; 7 bases are shared with TRBD1. From germline, CDR1 is SGHNT and CDR2 YYREEE (reference sequence). Losses at the gene ends were 2 bases for V and 5 bases for J; bases not matched to a gene: 7. The CDR3 sequence is 14 residues long.

CDR3 sequence: CASSEGTGTGFSYEQYF. The CDR3 region has the DNA TGCGCCAGCAGCGAAGGAACCGGGACAGGGTTCTCCTACGAGCAGTACTTC. The rearrangement links TRBV5-1 to TRBJ2-7, with 9 bases identical to TRBD1. Unmatched junction bases numbered 11, after V lost 4 bases and J lost 0 bases. The CDR3 covers 17 residues. The V gene's germline CDR1 is SGHRS and CDR2 YFSETQ.

This clone occurred many times. The chain's CDR3 is CASSSTTWEAIRTDTQYF. CDR3 nucleotide sequence: TGTGCCAGCAGTTCGACCACGTGGGAGGCCATTCGCACAGATACGCAGTATTTT. The V gene is TRBV28, the J gene TRBJ2-3; possible D gene TRBD2, 6 bases. Per germline, CDR1 MDHEN and CDR2 SYDVKM. CDR3 size: 18 residues. V shed 4 bases and J shed 1 base, with 21 bases lying between them.

The V gene is TRBV25-1, the J gene TRBJ2-1, with 13 bases lining up with TRBD2. Per the germline V gene, CDR1 is MGHDK and CDR2 is SYGVNS. The junction had 13 bases not matched to a gene; V was cut back by 3 bases and J by 8 bases. This CDR3 contains 18 residues. This chain's CDR3 is CASSDPGLAGIEFDEQFF. The CDR3, as DNA: TGTGCCAGCAGTGACCCGGGACTAGCGGGAATAGAATTCGATGAGCAGTTCTTC.